Listed below are T cell receptor beta chains from one sample, sequenced in a study of cytomegalovirus exposure and HLA in healthy donors. Assay: immunoSEQ multiplex PCR; the TCRdb copy retains only in-frame clones and omits some. The sample includes 100,000 to 150,000 clones, around 72% seen only once; the top ten take about 3.9%. What was sequenced was PBMCs. These receptors all stem from a man in his forties or fifties in good health and CMV-seropositive. The CDR3 runs from the conserved cysteine through the conserved F or W. D genes are given only for firm matches. Only part of the rows carry a size: once, few, many, or a class if the clone is expanded.

TRBD1	TRBV7-8	TRBJ2-1	.	15	TGTGCCAGCAGACCTGACAGGGCGTCGTTGTATGAGCAGTTCTTC	CASRPDRASLYEQFF
.	TRBV27	TRBJ1-6	.	14	TGTGCCAGCCACCCCCGACAGGTTAATTCACCCCTCCACTTT	CASHPRQVNSPLHF
.	TRBV18	TRBJ2-2	.	13	TGTGCCAGCTCACCATCAGACACCGGGGAGCTGTTTTTT	CASSPSDTGELFF
TRBD1	TRBV5-1	TRBJ1-1	.	15	TGCGCCAGCAGCTTGGAGCCAGGGGGTAACACTGAAGCTTTCTTT	CASSLEPGGNTEAFF
TRBD1	TRBV28	TRBJ1-2	.	16	TGTGCCAGCAGAGTAACAGGGGGACTTACACACTATGGCTACACCTTC	CASRVTGGLTHYGYTF
.	TRBV9	TRBJ2-3	.	14	TGTGCCAGCAGCGCACATCCCAACGCTTATACGCAGTATTTT	CASSAHPNAYTQYF
TRBD1	TRBV5-4	TRBJ1-1	.	16	TGTGCCAGCAGCAGTGGGACAGGGGGCTTGAACACTGAAGCTTTCTTT	CASSSGTGGLNTEAFF
TRBD2	TRBV13	TRBJ2-7	.	13	TGTGCCAGCAGTGGACTAGCGGGCAACGAGCAGTACTTC	CASSGLAGNEQYF
TRBD1	TRBV5-1	TRBJ1-1	many	14	TGCGCCAGCAGCTTCCGGGACAGGAACACTGAAGCTTTCTTT	CASSFRDRNTEAFF
.	TRBV5-4	TRBJ2-7	once	15	TGTGCCAGCAGCTTGGAAGCCGGGATCTCCGACGAGCAGTACTTC	CASSLEAGISDEQYF
.	TRBV7-8	TRBJ1-2	.	12	TGTGCCAGCAGCTTATTGAGGGGGGGCTACACCTTC	CASSLLRGGYTF
.	TRBV5-4	TRBJ1-1	.	14	TGTGCCAGCAGCTTGAGAGGGATGAACACTGAAGCTTTCTTT	CASSLRGMNTEAFF
.	TRBV7-9	TRBJ2-7	once	14	TGTGCCAGCAGCTTAGGTCTATCCATCCACGAGCAGTACTTC	CASSLGLSIHEQYF
.	TRBV10-3	TRBJ2-7	.	13	TGTGCCATCACCAAAGAACAGGGCTACGAGCAGTACTTC	CAITKEQGYEQYF
TRBD1	TRBV7-9	TRBJ1-5	once	15	TGTGCCAGCAGCTTAGCGAGGACAGGGAATCAGCCCCAGCATTTT	CASSLARTGNQPQHF
.	TRBV5-1	TRBJ1-4	.	15	TGCGCCAGCAGCTTGGCGGGAGGGGATAATGAAAAACTGTTTTTT	CASSLAGGDNEKLFF
.	TRBV14	TRBJ1-1	once	13	TGTGCCAGCAGCACTTTTGATACCACTGAAGCTTTCTTT	CASSTFDTTEAFF
.	TRBV5-6	TRBJ1-3	.	15	TGTGCCAGCAGCCCCCGGGGGTTAATCGGAAACACCATATATTTT	CASSPRGLIGNTIYF
.	TRBV4-2	TRBJ1-1	.	16	TGTGCCAGCAGCCATCCCCCAGGGGCGGGAGACACTGAAGCTTTCTTT	CASSHPPGAGDTEAFF
TRBD1	TRBV28	TRBJ1-5	.	14	TGTGCCAGCAGTTCTACAGGGGCTCGGCAGCCCCAGCATTTT	CASSSTGARQPQHF
TRBD1	TRBV27	TRBJ1-6	.	15	TGTGCCAGCAGTTTCTACAGGGGGAAGGATTCACCCCTCCACTTT	CASSFYRGKDSPLHF
.	TRBV9	TRBJ2-3	.	13	TGTGCCAGCAGCGTATCTAGCACAGATACGCAGTATTTT	CASSVSSTDTQYF
TRBD2	TRBV10-3	TRBJ2-2	.	17	TGTGCCATCAGTGGCGCCGGGACTAGCGGGAACACCGGGGAGCTGTTTTTT	CAISGAGTSGNTGELFF